A single sample gave rise to the 28 T cell receptor beta chains below, sequenced in a study of blood T cells in healthy people across ages. A J-beta primer mix and a sample-barcoded 5' primer were used in a second PCR of roughly 7 to 12 cycles. TCRdb used MiXCR to reprocess the 5' RACE reads, holding one entry per CDR3 protein. The repertoire includes hundreds of thousands of distinct CDR3 sequences, roughly 43% of them detected once, and roughly 19% sits in the top ten. The sample taken for sequencing was blood. These receptors were collected from a woman aged 55-69 years in good health.

V usage is TRBV25-1 and J usage is TRBJ2-3, with TRBD2 matching 15 bases. The CDR3 sequence is 21 residues long. Germline V CDR1 and CDR2: MGHDK, SYGVNS. V lost 8 bases, J lost 0 bases, and 18 bases stayed unmatched. The chain's CDR3 is CASAEGLAGGRLRTSTDTQYF. The CDR3 DNA reads TGTGCCAGCGCGGAGGGACTAGCGGGGGGAAGACTTAGGACTAGCACAGATACGCAGTATTTT.

Regarding this clonotype: A much bigger clone sits one base away, suggesting this may be a read error. The V and J genes are TRBV4-3 and TRBJ2-7, with TRBD2 identical over 9 bases. Germline CDR1 and CDR2: LGHNA and YSLEER. After removal of 1 base from V and 5 bases from J, the junction contained 6 bases not matched to a gene. The CDR3 has 15 residues. CDR3 coding DNA: TGCGCCAGCAGCCAAGTAGCTAGCGGGAACGACGAGCAGTACTTC. Its protein product is CASSQVASGNDEQYF.

This clonotype was counted once. The V gene is TRBV9, the J gene TRBJ2-6; D is undetermined. This CDR3 is built from 17 residues. Trimming pared 4 bases from V and 0 bases from J, leaving 14 bases between. Looked up from germline, CDR1 is SGDLS and CDR2 is YYNGEE. The CDR3, as DNA: TGTGCCAGCAGCCCTACTATCCGCAGCTCTGGGGCCAACGTCCTGACTTTC. Protein sequence: CASSPTIRSSGANVLTF.

Note on this clonotype: A read error may account for a junction end that differs from germline. The chain couples TRBV6-6 to TRBJ1-4; D is undetermined. Germline CDR1 and CDR2: MNHNY and SVGAGI (reference sequence). The CDR3 sequence is 13 residues long. CDR3 DNA: TGTGTCAGCAGTCCCCCAGACAATGAAAAACTGTTTTTT. Translated: CVSSPPDNEKLFF.

In this sample, this clonotype turned up a few times. The J gene is TRBJ2-7, the V gene TRBV15, with TRBD2 as a possible D gene (6 bases). This CDR3 comprises 14 residues. CDR1 and CDR2 (germline): LNHNV, YYDKDF (reference sequence). Trimming removed 0 bases from V and 6 bases from J, with 12 bases in between. CDR3 coding DNA: TGTGCCACCAGCAGAGATAACGGGGGAAGCGAGCAGTACTTC. Translation gives CATSRDNGGSEQYF.

The rearrangement joins TRBV18 to TRBJ2-4, with a possible D match to TRBD2 (6 bases). The CDR3 runs 15 residues. V lost 0 bases, J lost 3 bases, and 9 bases lay in between. The germline V gene has CDR1 KGHSH and CDR2 LQKENI. CDR3 in amino acids: CASSPPEGLKNIQYF. Here the CDR3 DNA reads TGTGCCAGCTCACCACCGGAGGGACTCAAAAACATTCAGTACTTC.

V is TRBV9 and J is TRBJ2-5; 9 nucleotides match TRBD2. Trimming cost V 1 base and J 2 bases; bases outside gene matches: 3. The CDR3 totals 15 residues. The germline CDR1 and CDR2 sequences are SGDLS and YYNGEE. CDR3 sequence (DNA): TGTGCCAGCAGCGTATTGCGGGGGGGGCAAGAGACCCAGTACTTC. Translation: CASSVLRGGQETQYF. The full variable domain, completed using reference TRBV9 and TRBJ2-5, is DSGVTQTPKHLITATGQRVTLRCSPRSGDLSVYWYQQSLDQGLQFLIQYYNGEERAKGNILERFSAQQFPDLHSELNLSSLELGDSALYFCASSVLRGGQETQYFGPGTRLLVL.

This clonotype was counted only a few times. The chain is built from TRBV20-1 and TRBJ2-3; perhaps TRBD2 as D (5 bases). The CDR3 extends over 14 amino acids. Germline-derived CDR1 and CDR2 are DFQATT and SNEGSKA (reference sequence). Trimming took 4 bases from V and 2 from J, leaving 13 bases between them. The CDR3 nucleotides are TGCAGTGCTATTATCAGCGGACTCACAGATACGCAGTATTTT. It encodes CSAIISGLTDTQYF.

Comments on this clonotype: A read error may be the cause here, since a much bigger clone is one base away. The chain links TRBV18 to TRBJ1-5; a possible D gene is TRBD1 (6 bases). Trimming removed 8 bases from V and 9 bases from J, with 17 bases in between. This CDR3 has 13 residues. Germline V CDR1 and CDR2: KGHSH, LQKENI. The CDR3 coding sequence is TGTGCCAGCGCACAGGGCCCGGCTGGGCCCCAGCATTTT. The encoded protein is CASAQGPAGPQHF.

With respect to this clonotype: No conserved phenylalanine or tryptophan is present at the end of the CDR3, so a read error is the likely explanation. V gene TRBV20-1 combines with J gene TRBJ2-3; 13 nucleotides align to TRBD2. The CDR3 runs to 16 residues. CDR1 and CDR2 from the germline V gene are DFQATT and SNEGSKA (reference sequence). J lost 3 bases, V lost 5 bases, and 8 bases had no gene match. The CDR3 is CSAHGTSGKLTDTQYL. The DNA of the CDR3 is TGCAGTGCTCACGGGACTAGCGGGAAATTAACAGATACGCAGTATTTA.

This clonotype was detected once. CDR3 sequence: CSVSGRGGYEQYF. CDR3 in DNA: TGCAGTGTAAGCGGCCGAGGGGGCTACGAGCAGTACTTC. The chain combines TRBV20-1 with TRBJ2-7; TRBD1 might be the D (6 bases). The germline gives CDR1 DFQATT, CDR2 SNEGSKA (reference sequence). CDR3 length equals 13 residues. Trimming cost V 7 bases and J 3 bases, with 16 bases left between them.

This clonotype came up many times. This chain uses TRBV20-1 with TRBJ2-3; no definite D call. Germline loops: CDR1 DFQATT, CDR2 SNEGSKA (reference sequence). Trimming removed 3 bases from V and 10 bases from J, with 17 bases in between. This CDR3 region has 13 residues. The CDR3 region is CSASPTAVPSQYF. In DNA, the CDR3 is TGCAGTGCTAGCCCGACCGCCGTTCCATCGCAGTATTTT.

The chain uses TRBV10-3 and TRBJ2-1; tentative D call: TRBD1 (7 bases). In germline, CDR1 is ENHRY, CDR2 SYGVKD. CDR3 length: 14 amino acids. Trimming cost V 6 bases and J 9 bases, with 18 bases left between them. This chain's CDR3 is CAISRQGGECEQFF. The CDR3 bases are TGTGCCATCAGCAGACAGGGCGGGGAGTGTGAGCAGTTCTTC.

The rearrangement joins TRBV10-3 to TRBJ2-7, with D uncertain. The germline V gene encodes CDR1 ENHRY and CDR2 SYGVKD. V was clipped by 2 bases and J by 6 bases, with 8 bases between them. The CDR3 is made up of 12 amino acids. Here the CDR3 reads CAISEVKGEQYF. DNA of the CDR3: TGTGCCATCAGTGAGGTAAAAGGCGAGCAGTACTTC.

This sequence joins TRBV20-1 and TRBJ2-7; 7 bases agree with TRBD2. In germline, CDR1 is DFQATT, CDR2 SNEGSKA (reference sequence). This CDR3 spans 14 amino acids. The V segment lost 3 bases and the J segment 0 bases; nucleotides outside the gene matches: 5. The DNA of the CDR3 is TGCAGTGCTAGGTCCCGGGAGGACTCCTACGAGCAGTACTTC. This codes for CSARSREDSYEQYF.

This clonotype was recorded only once. J is TRBJ2-7 and V is TRBV30; D is unresolved. The CDR3 length is 13 residues. The V end lost 4 bases, the J end lost 1 base, and 11 bases lay between the germline ends. Looked up from germline, CDR1 is GTSNPN and CDR2 is SVGIG (reference sequence). Here the CDR3 reads CAWTGFNSYEQYF. CDR3 DNA: TGTGCCTGGACAGGCTTTAATTCCTACGAGCAGTACTTC.

The chain employs TRBV2 and TRBJ2-2; no reliable D call. Trimming stripped 6 bases from V and 5 bases from J, with 10 bases between. This CDR3 is built from 13 residues. Germline loops: CDR1 SNHLY, CDR2 FYNNEI. In DNA form, the CDR3 reads TGTGCCAGCAGGCAGTCGCCTACCGGGGAGCTGTTTTTT. As protein: CASRQSPTGELFF.

The chain employs TRBV20-1 and TRBJ2-3, with 10 positions matching TRBD2. V shed 5 bases and J 3 bases; nucleotides not matched to a gene: 14. This CDR3 region has 17 residues. Looked up from germline, CDR1 is DFQATT and CDR2 is SNEGSKA (reference sequence). CDR3: CSASTASGSYRTDTQYF. The CDR3 nucleotides read TGCAGTGCTTCAACGGCTAGCGGGAGCTACCGAACAGATACGCAGTATTTT.

This rearrangement joins TRBV12-3 or TRBV12-4 to TRBJ2-7; D tentatively fits TRBD1 or TRBD2 (5 bases each). V was pared by 3 bases and J by 7 bases, with 13 bases between. The CDR3 is 13 amino acids. CDR3 DNA sequence: TGTGCCAGCAGTTTTGGGGGTCCGGTTGAGCAGTACTTC. Translation: CASSFGGPVEQYF.

The chain has TRBV12-3 or TRBV12-4 and TRBJ2-5; D is unclear. Trimming cost V 6 bases and J 3 bases, with 5 bases left between them. This CDR3 has 11 amino acids. CDR3 loop: CASRLEETQYF. The DNA for the CDR3 is TGTGCCAGCAGGCTCGAAGAGACCCAGTACTTC.

In its sample, this clonotype was seen a few times. The V call is TRBV4-1, the J call TRBJ1-5; no firm D call. This CDR3 region has 17 residues. V gave up 0 bases and J gave up 3 bases, with 15 bases separating them. Germline V CDR1 and CDR2: MGHRA, YSYEKL. The CDR3 sequence is CASSQDRTGINNQPQHF. The DNA of the CDR3 is TGCGCCAGCAGCCAAGACCGGACGGGGATCAACAATCAGCCCCAGCATTTT.

This chain connects TRBV7-9 to TRBJ2-5, with TRBD1 matching 12 bases. Germline loops: CDR1 SEHNR, CDR2 FQNEAQ (reference sequence). The CDR3 runs to 16 residues. The junction had 8 bases not matched to a gene; V was cut back by 5 bases and J by 4 bases. The CDR3 sequence is CASSLPGQGARETQYF. The CDR3, as DNA: TGTGCCAGCAGCCTTCCGGGACAGGGGGCACGAGAGACCCAGTACTTC.

The genes are TRBV12-5 and TRBJ1-5; D gene unclear. There are 13 residues in the CDR3. V was cut by 0 bases and J by 9 bases, with 9 bases left in between. From germline, CDR1 is LGHNT and CDR2 FRNRAP. As DNA, the CDR3 is TGTGCTAGTGGTTTGGTACCGGAGGGGCCCCAGCATTTT. Its protein product is CASGLVPEGPQHF.

Remarks on this clonotype: This clone may be a read error of a much larger clone one base away. This sequence joins TRBV12-3 or TRBV12-4 and TRBJ2-3; D is ambiguous. The CDR3 is made up of 18 amino acids. The V end was cut by 4 bases, the J end by 4 bases, with 24 bases between. The CDR3 nucleotides read TGTGCCAGCAGTTCCACCCAACTACCAACAACGGCCGCAGATACGCAGTATTTT. This codes for CASSSTQLPTTAADTQYF.

This chain joins TRBV20-1 and TRBJ2-3, with 10 bases aligning to TRBD2. J gave up 5 bases and V 2 bases, and 4 bases lay outside the gene matches. CDR1 is DFQATT, CDR2 SNEGSKA, per germline (reference sequence). CDR3 size: 14 residues. CDR3 amino acids: CSARKRGGGDTQYF. CDR3 in DNA: TGCAGTGCTAGAAAGCGGGGGGGCGGAGATACGCAGTATTTT.

This clonotype was seen a few times. The junction differs from germline at one of its ends, possibly a read error. This chain links TRBV7-9 with TRBJ1-6, with TRBD1 as a possible D gene (5 bases). This CDR3 region has 12 residues. The germline V gene has CDR1 SEHNR and CDR2 FQNEAQ (reference sequence). CDR3 residues: CASSLAGGPPHF. CDR3 nucleotides: TGTGCCAGCAGCTTAGCGGGGGGTCCCCCCCACTTT.

The gene calls are TRBV20-1 and TRBJ2-5; 7 bases align to TRBD2. The junction had 6 bases not matched to a gene; V was cut back by 1 base and J by 4 bases. Germline CDR1 and CDR2: DFQATT and SNEGSKA (reference sequence). This CDR3 contains 14 residues. DNA of the CDR3: TGCAGTGCTAGAGCTAGCGGAAGGCGAGAGACCCAGTACTTC. Encoded protein: CSARASGRRETQYF.

This clonotype came up once. The chain combines TRBV18 with TRBJ2-1; 12 bases are shared with TRBD2. The ends lost 5 bases at V and 9 bases at J; junction bases unmatched: 8. The CDR3 loop spans 15 amino acids. Germline loops: CDR1 KGHSH, CDR2 LQKENI. The CDR3 region has the DNA TGTGCCAGCTCAGATACAGGACTAGCGGGGCCTGAGCAGTTCTTC. Protein sequence: CASSDTGLAGPEQFF.